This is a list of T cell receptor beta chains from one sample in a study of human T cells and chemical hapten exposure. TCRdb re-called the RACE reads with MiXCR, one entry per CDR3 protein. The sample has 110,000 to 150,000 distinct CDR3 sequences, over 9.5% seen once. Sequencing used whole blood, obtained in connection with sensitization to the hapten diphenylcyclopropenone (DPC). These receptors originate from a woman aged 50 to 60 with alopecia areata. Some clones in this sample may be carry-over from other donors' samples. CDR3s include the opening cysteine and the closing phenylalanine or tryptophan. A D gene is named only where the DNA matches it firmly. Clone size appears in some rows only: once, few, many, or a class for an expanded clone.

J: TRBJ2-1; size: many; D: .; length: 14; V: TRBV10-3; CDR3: CAISQQSSYNEQFF; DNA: TGTGCCATCAGTCAACAGAGCTCCTACAATGAGCAGTTCTTC
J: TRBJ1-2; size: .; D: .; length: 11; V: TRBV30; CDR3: CAWSDAFRYTF; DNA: TGTGCCTGGAGTGATGCATTTCGCTACACCTTC
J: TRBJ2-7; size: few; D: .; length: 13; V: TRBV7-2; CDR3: CASSPNRPYEQYF; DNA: TGTGCCAGCAGCCCCAACCGTCCTTACGAGCAGTACTTC
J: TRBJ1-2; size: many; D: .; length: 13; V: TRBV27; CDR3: CASSPQGTYGYTF; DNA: TGTGCCAGCAGTCCGCAGGGGACCTATGGCTACACCTTC
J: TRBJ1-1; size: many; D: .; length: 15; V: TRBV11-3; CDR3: CASSLETRGASEAFF; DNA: TGTGCCAGCAGCTTAGAAACCCGGGGAGCCTCTGAAGCTTTCTTT
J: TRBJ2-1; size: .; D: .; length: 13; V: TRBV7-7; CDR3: CASSSGSLNEQFF; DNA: TGTGCTAGCAGTTCGGGGAGCTTGAATGAGCAGTTCTTC
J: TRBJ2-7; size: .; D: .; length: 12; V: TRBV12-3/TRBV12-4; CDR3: CASGFEVGEQYF; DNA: TGTGCCAGCGGTTTCGAGGTGGGGGAGCAGTACTTC
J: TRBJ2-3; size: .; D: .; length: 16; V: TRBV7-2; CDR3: CASSLAQGRETDTQYF; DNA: TGTGCCAGCAGCTTAGCTCAGGGGCGGGAGACAGATACGCAGTATTTT
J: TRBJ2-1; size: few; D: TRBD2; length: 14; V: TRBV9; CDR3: CASSGLAKSNEQFF; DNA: TGTGCCAGCAGTGGACTAGCGAAAAGCAATGAGCAGTTCTTC
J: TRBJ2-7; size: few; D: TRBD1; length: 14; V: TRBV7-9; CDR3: CASSLAGQAYEQYF; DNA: TGTGCCAGCAGCTTAGCCGGACAGGCCTACGAGCAGTACTTC
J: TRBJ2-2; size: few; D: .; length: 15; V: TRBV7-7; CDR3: CASSLGRGQAGELFF; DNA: TGTGCTAGCAGCTTAGGTCGAGGACAAGCCGGGGAGCTGTTTTTT
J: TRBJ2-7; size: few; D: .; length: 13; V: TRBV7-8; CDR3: CASSLSGAYEQYF; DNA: TGTGCCAGCAGCTTGTCGGGGGCCTACGAGCAGTACTTC
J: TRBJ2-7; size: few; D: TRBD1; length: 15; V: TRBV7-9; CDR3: CASSGGTGPRYEQYF; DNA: TGTGCCAGCAGCGGAGGGACAGGGCCACGGTACGAGCAGTACTTC
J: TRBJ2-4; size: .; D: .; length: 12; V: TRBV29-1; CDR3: CSVAVGADIQYF; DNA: TGCAGCGTTGCAGTAGGGGCGGACATTCAGTACTTC
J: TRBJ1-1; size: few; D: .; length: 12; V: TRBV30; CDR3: CAPAGKHTEAFF; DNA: TGTGCCCCCGCGGGGAAGCACACTGAAGCTTTCTTT
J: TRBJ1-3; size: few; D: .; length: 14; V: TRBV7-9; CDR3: CASSLGISGNTIYF; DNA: TGTGCCAGCAGCTTAGGGATCTCTGGAAACACCATATATTTT
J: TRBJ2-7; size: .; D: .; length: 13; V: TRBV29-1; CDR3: CSVSQLASYEQYF; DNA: TGCAGCGTGTCGCAGCTGGCCTCCTACGAGCAGTACTTC
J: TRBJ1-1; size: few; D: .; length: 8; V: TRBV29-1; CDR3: CSVPEAFF; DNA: TGCAGCGTTCCTGAAGCTTTCTTT
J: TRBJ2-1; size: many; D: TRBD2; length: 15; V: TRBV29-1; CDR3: CGAALAGKTYNEQFF; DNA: TGTGGGGCAGCGCTAGCGGGAAAAACCTACAATGAGCAGTTCTTC
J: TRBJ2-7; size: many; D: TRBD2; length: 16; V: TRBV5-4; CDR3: CASSLSASGGSYEQYF; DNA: TGTGCCAGCAGCTTGTCGGCTAGCGGGGGCTCCTACGAGCAGTACTTC
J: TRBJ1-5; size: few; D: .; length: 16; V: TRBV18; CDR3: CASSPSSAQLNQPQHF; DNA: TGTGCCAGCTCACCGTCCTCCGCACAGCTTAATCAGCCCCAGCATTTT
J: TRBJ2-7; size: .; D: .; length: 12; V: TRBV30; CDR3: CAWSVLDGEQYF; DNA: TGTGCCTGGAGTGTACTTGACGGCGAGCAGTACTTC
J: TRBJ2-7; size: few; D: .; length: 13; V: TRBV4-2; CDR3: CASSPGNSYEQYF; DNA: TGTGCCAGCAGCCCTGGGAATTCCTACGAGCAGTACTTC
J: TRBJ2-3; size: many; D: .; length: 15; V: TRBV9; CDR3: CASSVGGAEADTQYF; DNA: TGTGCCAGCAGCGTAGGGGGAGCAGAGGCAGATACGCAGTATTTT
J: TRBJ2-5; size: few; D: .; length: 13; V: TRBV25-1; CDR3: CASSVGLQETQYF; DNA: TGTGCCAGCAGTGTGGGGCTCCAAGAGACCCAGTACTTC
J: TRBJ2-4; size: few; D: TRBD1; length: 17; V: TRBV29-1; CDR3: CSARGLGGLLAKNIQYF; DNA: TGCAGTGCCAGGGGGCTCGGAGGTCTCTTAGCCAAAAACATTCAGTACTTC
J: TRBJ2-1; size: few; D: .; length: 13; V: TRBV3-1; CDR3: CASSQVLIGEQFF; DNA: TGTGCCAGCAGCCAAGTTCTCATCGGGGAGCAGTTCTTC
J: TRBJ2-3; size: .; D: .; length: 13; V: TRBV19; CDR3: CASSIEVGDTQYF; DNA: TGTGCCAGTAGTATAGAGGTGGGAGATACGCAGTATTTT
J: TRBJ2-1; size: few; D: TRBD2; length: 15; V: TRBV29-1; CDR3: CSVDPRAAGRSEQFF; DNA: TGCAGCGTTGACCCTCGAGCAGCGGGGCGAAGTGAGCAGTTCTTC
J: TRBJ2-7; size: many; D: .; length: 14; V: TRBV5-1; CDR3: CASSLQGSSYEQYF; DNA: TGCGCCAGCAGCTTGCAGGGGAGCTCCTACGAGCAGTACTTC
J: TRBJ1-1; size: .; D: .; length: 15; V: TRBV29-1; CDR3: CSVGVYRTLNTEAFF; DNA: TGCAGCGTTGGGGTATATCGGACATTGAACACTGAAGCTTTCTTT
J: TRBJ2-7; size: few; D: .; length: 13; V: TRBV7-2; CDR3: CASSAQGLHEQYF; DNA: TGTGCCAGCAGCGCACAGGGCCTGCACGAGCAGTACTTC
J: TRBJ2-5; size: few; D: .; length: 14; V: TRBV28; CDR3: CAVEGGYSQETQYF; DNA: TGTGCCGTAGAGGGGGGATATTCCCAAGAGACCCAGTACTTC
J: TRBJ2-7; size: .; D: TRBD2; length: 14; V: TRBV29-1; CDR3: CSVVRAGAVYEQYF; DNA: TGCAGCGTTGTTAGGGCGGGAGCGGTCTACGAGCAGTACTTC
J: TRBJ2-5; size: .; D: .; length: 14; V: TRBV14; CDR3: CASSLGGLGETQYF; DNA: TGTGCCAGCAGCCTCGGAGGGCTGGGCGAGACCCAGTACTTC
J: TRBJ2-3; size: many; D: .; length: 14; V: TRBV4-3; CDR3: CASSPQVWADTQYF; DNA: TGCGCCAGCAGCCCCCAAGTGTGGGCAGATACGCAGTATTTT
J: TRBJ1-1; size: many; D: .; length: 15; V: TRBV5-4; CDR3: CASSLVGEGNTEAFF; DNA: TGTGCCAGCAGCTTGGTGGGGGAGGGGAACACTGAAGCTTTCTTT
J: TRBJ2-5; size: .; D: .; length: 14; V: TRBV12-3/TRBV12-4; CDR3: CASGQFGGQETQYF; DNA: TGTGCCAGCGGGCAGTTTGGAGGGCAAGAGACCCAGTACTTC
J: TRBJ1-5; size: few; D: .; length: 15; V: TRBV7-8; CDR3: CASSTLGGPNQPQHF; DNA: TGTGCCAGCAGCACCCTCGGGGGGCCCAATCAGCCCCAGCATTTT
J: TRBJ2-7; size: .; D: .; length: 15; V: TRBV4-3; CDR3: CASSQDEGRPYEQYF; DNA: TGCGCCAGCAGCCAAGATGAGGGCAGACCCTACGAGCAGTACTTC
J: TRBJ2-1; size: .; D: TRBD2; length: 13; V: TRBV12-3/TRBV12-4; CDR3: CASSLRSGGEQFF; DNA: TGTGCCAGCAGTTTAAGGAGCGGGGGTGAGCAGTTCTTC
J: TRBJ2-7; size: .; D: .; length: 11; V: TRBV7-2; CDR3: CASRERGVQYF; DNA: TGTGCCAGCAGGGAGAGGGGGGTGCAGTACTTC
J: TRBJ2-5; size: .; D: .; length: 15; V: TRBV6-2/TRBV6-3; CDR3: CASSHPQSGQETQYF; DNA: TGTGCCAGCAGCCACCCCCAGAGCGGCCAAGAGACCCAGTACTTC
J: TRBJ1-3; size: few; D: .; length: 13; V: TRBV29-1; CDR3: CSVGATAGNTIYF; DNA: TGCAGCGTTGGGGCGACAGCAGGAAACACCATATATTTT
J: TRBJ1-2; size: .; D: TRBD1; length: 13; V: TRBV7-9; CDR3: CASSLQGEVGYTF; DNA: TGTGCCAGCAGCTTACAGGGGGAGGTTGGCTACACCTTC
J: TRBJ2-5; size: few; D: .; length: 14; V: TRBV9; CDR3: CASSGRDGRETQYF; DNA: TGTGCCAGCAGCGGTCGGGACGGTCGAGAGACCCAGTACTTC
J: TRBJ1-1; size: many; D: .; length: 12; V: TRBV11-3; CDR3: CASSLRESEAFF; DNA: TGTGCCAGCAGCTTGAGGGAATCTGAAGCTTTCTTT
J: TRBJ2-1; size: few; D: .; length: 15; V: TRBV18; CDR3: CASSPPGTGYNEQFF; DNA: TGTGCCAGCTCACCGCCCGGGACTGGATACAATGAGCAGTTCTTC
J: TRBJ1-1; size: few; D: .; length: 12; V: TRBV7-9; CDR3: CASSLLGREAFF; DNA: TGTGCCAGCAGCTTATTAGGGAGAGAAGCTTTCTTT